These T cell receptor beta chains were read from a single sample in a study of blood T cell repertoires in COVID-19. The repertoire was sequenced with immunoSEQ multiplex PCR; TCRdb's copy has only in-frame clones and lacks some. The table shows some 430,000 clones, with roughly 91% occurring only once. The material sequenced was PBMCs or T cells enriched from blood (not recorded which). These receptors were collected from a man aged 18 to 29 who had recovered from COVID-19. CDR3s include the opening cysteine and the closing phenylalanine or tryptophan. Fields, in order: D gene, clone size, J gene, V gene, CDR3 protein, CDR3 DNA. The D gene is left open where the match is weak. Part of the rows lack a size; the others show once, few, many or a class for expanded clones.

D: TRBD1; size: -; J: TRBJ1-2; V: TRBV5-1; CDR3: CASSSPPGQSNYGYTF; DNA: TGCGCCAGCAGCTCGCCGCCGGGACAGTCCAACTATGGCTACACCTTC
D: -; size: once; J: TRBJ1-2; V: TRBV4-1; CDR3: CASSQSSAGRNAVYTF; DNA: TGCGCCAGCAGCCAATCTTCTGCAGGTCGAAACGCCGTCTACACCTTC
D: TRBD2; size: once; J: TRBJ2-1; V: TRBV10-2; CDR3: CTSSLTSGSFNEQFF; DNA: TGCACCAGCAGTCTGACTAGCGGGAGCTTCAATGAGCAGTTCTTC
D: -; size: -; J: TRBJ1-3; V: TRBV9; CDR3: CASSVGTFSGNTIYF; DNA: TGTGCCAGCAGCGTTGGGACTTTTTCTGGAAACACCATATATTTT
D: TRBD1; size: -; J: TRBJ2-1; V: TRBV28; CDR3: CASSTGGWWQFF; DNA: TGTGCCAGCTCGACAGGGGGCTGGTGGCAGTTCTTC
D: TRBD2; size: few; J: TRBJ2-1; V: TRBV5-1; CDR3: CASTTSGTSGYNEQFF; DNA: TGCGCCAGCACCACCTCCGGGACTAGCGGGTACAATGAGCAGTTCTTC
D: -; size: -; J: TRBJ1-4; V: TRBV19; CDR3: CASNNRANEKLFF; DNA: TGTGCCAGTAACAACAGGGCGAACGAAAAACTGTTTTTT
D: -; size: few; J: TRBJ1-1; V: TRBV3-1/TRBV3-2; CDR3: CASSQRQNEAFF; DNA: TGTGCCAGCAGCCAGAGACAGAATGAAGCTTTCTTT
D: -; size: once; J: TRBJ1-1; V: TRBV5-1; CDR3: CASSLVGSWEAFF; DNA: TGCGCCAGCAGCTTGGTGGGCTCTTGGGAAGCTTTCTTT
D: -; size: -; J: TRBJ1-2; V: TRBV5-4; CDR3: CASSLWAGDGYTF; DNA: TGTGCCAGCAGCTTGTGGGCAGGGGATGGCTACACCTTC
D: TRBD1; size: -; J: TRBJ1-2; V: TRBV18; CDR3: CASSRDSPQGYGYTF; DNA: TGTGCCAGCTCACGGGACAGCCCACAGGGCTATGGCTACACCTTC
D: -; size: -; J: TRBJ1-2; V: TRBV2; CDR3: CASSLRPTYGYTF; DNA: TGTGCCAGCAGTCTTCGCCCTACGTATGGCTACACCTTC
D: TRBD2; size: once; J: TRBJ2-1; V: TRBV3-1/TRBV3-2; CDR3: CASSQGIRGENEQFF; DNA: TGTGCCAGCAGCCAAGGAATTCGGGGGGAAAATGAGCAGTTCTTC
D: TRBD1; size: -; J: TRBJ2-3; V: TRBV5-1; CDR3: CASSFLRTGPDTQYF; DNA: TGCGCCAGCAGCTTTCTTCGGACAGGCCCAGATACGCAGTATTTT
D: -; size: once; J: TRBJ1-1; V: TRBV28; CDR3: CASSLMGQRDTEAFF; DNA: TGTGCCAGCAGTTTGATGGGGCAAAGGGACACTGAAGCTTTCTTT
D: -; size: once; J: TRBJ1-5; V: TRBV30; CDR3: CAWAPQGNQPQHF; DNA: TGTGCCTGGGCACCCCAGGGGAATCAGCCCCAGCATTTT
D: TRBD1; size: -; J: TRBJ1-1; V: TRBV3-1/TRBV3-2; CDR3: CASSQEFQDRGIVRRAEAFF; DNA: TGTGCCAGCAGCCAAGAATTTCAGGACAGGGGGATTGTTCGGCGCGCTGAAGCTTTCTTT
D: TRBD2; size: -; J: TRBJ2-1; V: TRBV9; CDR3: CASSPGLAGSSEQFF; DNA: TGTGCCAGCAGCCCCGGACTAGCGGGCAGTTCGGAGCAGTTCTTC
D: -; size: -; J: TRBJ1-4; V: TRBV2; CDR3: CASSASGIANEKLFF; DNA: TGTGCCAGCAGCGCGTCGGGGATAGCAAATGAAAAACTGTTTTTT
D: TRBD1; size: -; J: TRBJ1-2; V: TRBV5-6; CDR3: CASPSRDRTYGYTF; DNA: TGTGCCAGCCCCAGCCGGGACAGGACATATGGCTACACCTTC
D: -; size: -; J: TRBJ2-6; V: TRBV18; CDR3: CASSPRSTEQRSGANVLTF; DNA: TGTGCCAGCTCACCACGATCGACAGAACAACGCTCTGGGGCCAACGTCCTGACTTTC
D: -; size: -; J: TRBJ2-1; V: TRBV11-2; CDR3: CASSFGRGGYNEQFF; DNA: TGTGCCAGCAGCTTCGGAAGGGGCGGCTACAATGAGCAGTTCTTC
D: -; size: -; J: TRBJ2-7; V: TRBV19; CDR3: CASSIGVGGYEQYF; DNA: TGTGCCAGTAGTATCGGGGTGGGCGGATACGAGCAGTACTTC
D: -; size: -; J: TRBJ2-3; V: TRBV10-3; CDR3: CAIWAGPPTDTQYF; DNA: TGTGCCATCTGGGCGGGCCCCCCCACAGATACGCAGTATTTT
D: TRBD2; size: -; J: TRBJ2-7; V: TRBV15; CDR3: CATRAGTYEQYF; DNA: TGTGCCACCAGAGCGGGAACCTACGAGCAGTACTTC
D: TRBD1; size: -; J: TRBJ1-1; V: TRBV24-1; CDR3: CATSVGQVENTEAFF; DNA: TGTGCCACCAGTGTCGGACAGGTTGAGAACACTGAAGCTTTCTTT
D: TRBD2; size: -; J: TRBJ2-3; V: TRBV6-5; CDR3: CASQKAGGTQYF; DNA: TGTGCCAGCCAAAAGGCGGGAGGTACGCAGTATTTT
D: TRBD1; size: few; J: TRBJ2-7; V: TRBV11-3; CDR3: CASSLVGSGTATSYEQYF; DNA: TGTGCCAGCAGCTTAGTGGGATCCGGGACAGCCACATCCTACGAGCAGTACTTC
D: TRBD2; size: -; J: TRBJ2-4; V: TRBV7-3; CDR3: CASRIAGAKNIQYF; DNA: TGTGCCAGCAGGATAGCGGGAGCCAAAAACATTCAGTACTTC
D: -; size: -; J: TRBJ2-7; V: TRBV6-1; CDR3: CASSEDDGPQQYF; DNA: TGTGCCAGCAGTGAAGATGATGGCCCGCAGCAGTACTTC
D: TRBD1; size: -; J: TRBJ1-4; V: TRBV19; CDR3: CASTNSGQGGKLFF; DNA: TGTGCCAGTACCAACTCGGGACAGGGTGGAAAACTGTTTTTT
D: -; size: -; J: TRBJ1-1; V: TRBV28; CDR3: CASSTGYSEAFF; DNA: TGTGCCAGCAGCACAGGGTATTCTGAAGCTTTCTTT
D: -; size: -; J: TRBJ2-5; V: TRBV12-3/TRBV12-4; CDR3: CASSFGGALTQYF; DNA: TGTGCCAGCAGTTTTGGAGGGGCCCTGACCCAGTACTTC
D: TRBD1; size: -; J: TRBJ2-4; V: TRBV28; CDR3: CASTIRETGSLAKNIQYF; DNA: TGTGCCAGCACCATAAGGGAGACAGGGTCCTTAGCCAAAAACATTCAGTACTTC
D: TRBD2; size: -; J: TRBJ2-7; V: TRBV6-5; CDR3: CASSKLAGGPEQYF; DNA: TGTGCCAGCAGCAAACTAGCGGGGGGGCCCGAGCAGTACTTC
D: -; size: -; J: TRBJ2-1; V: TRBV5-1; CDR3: CASSLRTVGDEQFF; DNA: TGCGCCAGCAGCCTCCGGACAGTGGGGGATGAGCAGTTCTTC
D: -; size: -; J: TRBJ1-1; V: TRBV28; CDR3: CASSVRATEAFF; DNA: TGTGCCAGCAGTGTCAGGGCTACTGAAGCTTTCTTT
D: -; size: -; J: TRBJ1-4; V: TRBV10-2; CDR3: CASRNTGTNEKLFF; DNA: TGCGCCAGCAGAAACACGGGAACTAATGAAAAACTGTTTTTT
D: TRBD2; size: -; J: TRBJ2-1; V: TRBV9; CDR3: CASSVGLAGGFYNEQFF; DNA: TGTGCCAGCAGCGTAGGCCTAGCGGGGGGATTCTACAATGAGCAGTTCTTC
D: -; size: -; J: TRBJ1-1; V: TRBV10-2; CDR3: CASSELLDYNTEAFF; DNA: TGCGCCAGCAGTGAGCTTCTAGATTATAACACTGAAGCTTTCTTT
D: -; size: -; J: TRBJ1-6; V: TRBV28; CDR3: CASSPMLEGWSPLHF; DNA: TGTGCCAGCAGTCCCATGTTGGAGGGGTGGTCACCCCTCCACTTT
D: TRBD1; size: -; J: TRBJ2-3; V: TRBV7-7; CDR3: CASSFRGTDTQYF; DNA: TGTGCCAGCAGCTTCAGGGGGACAGATACGCAGTATTTT
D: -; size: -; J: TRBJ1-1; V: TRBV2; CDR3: CASIRTDWNTEAFF; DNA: TGTGCCAGCATTAGGACAGATTGGAACACTGAAGCTTTCTTT
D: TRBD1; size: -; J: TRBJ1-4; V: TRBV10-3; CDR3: CAISGTGDNEKLFF; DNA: TGTGCCATCAGCGGGACAGGGGACAATGAAAAACTGTTTTTT
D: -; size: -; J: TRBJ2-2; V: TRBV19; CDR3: CASIAWTGELFF; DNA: TGTGCCAGTATTGCGTGGACCGGGGAGCTGTTTTTT
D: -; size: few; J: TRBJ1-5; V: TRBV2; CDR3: CASRFRGLDQPQHF; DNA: TGTGCCAGCAGGTTCAGGGGTCTCGATCAGCCCCAGCATTTT
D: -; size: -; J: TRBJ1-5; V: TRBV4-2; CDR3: CASSQGDIYSNQPQHF; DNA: TGTGCCAGCAGCCAAGGGGACATTTATAGCAATCAGCCCCAGCATTTT
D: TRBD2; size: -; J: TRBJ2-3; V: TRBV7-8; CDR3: CASSSRFKAGGRDTQYF; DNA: TGTGCCAGCAGCTCCCGATTTAAGGCGGGGGGCCGAGATACGCAGTATTTT
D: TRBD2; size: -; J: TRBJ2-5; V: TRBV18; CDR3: CASSPYVVGTSEPETQYF; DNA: TGTGCCAGCTCACCGTATGTAGTTGGGACTAGTGAACCAGAGACCCAGTACTTC
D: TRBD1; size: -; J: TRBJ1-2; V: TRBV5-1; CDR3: CASQQGNGYTF; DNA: TGCGCCAGCCAACAGGGGAATGGCTACACCTTC
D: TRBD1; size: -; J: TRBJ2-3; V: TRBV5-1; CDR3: CASSLGRDSITDTQYF; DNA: TGCGCCAGCAGCTTGGGCCGGGACAGTATCACAGATACGCAGTATTTT
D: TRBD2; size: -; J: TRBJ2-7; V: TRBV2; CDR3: CAGGTSGPYEQYF; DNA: TGTGCCGGCGGGACTAGCGGACCCTACGAGCAGTACTTC